This T cell receptor (beta chain) appears in the sequencing data of a study of blood T cells in healthy people across ages. This clonotype has at least ten counts. This CDR3 is 14 amino acids long. Germline V gives CDR1 SGHRS, CDR2 YFSETQ. V lost 1 base, J lost 4 bases, and 11 bases lay in between. Together with a sample-barcoded 5' primer, a J-beta primer mix was included in a second PCR lasting about 7 to 12 cycles. Each cDNA molecule was tagged by a template-switch adaptor that had 12 random nucleotides. TCRdb re-called the 5' RACE reads with MiXCR, one entry per CDR3 protein. Among 590,000 or so distinct CDR3 sequences listed, less than 35% were seen once. Total RNA was isolated from each sample in quantities of at least 5 micrograms.

The J gene is TRBJ2-5, the V gene TRBV5-1; the D call may be TRBD1 or TRBD2 (5 bases each). Sequenced material: blood. The TCR was taken from a woman of 80 years or more in good health. This CDR3 is CASSLSGSVETQYF. CDR3 DNA sequence: TGCGCCAGCAGCTTGTCAGGGAGCGTAGAGACCCAGTACTTC.